These 25 T cell receptor beta chains share one sample of origin, sequenced in a study of metastatic and nonmetastatic thyroid tumors (dated by TCRdb to about 2020). Before undergoing thyroid surgery, none of the patients had been given any kind of treatment. Library creation used PCR. TCRdb shows the sequencer as Illumina HiSeq 4000. TCRdb handled the public reads itself, with Q25 trimming in fastp and clone calling in MiXCR, and kept productive beta chains. The sample includes some 35,000 clones, with about 26% observed a single time. The ten largest account for approximately 10% of the sample. The sequencing input was blood. Receptor source: a male donor with papillary thyroid cancer or a benign thyroid nodule (not recorded which). Some clones in this sample may be carry-over from other donors' samples.

This clone showed up many times. The rearrangement joins TRBV7-9 to TRBJ1-1; the D is unclear. The germline CDR1 and CDR2 sequences are SEHNR and FQNEAQ (reference sequence). The V end lost 5 bases, the J end lost 1 base, and 11 bases lay between the germline ends. The CDR3 is 14 amino acids. In nucleotides, the CDR3 is TGTGCCAGCAGCGCACCCTCTCGGAACACTGAAGCTTTCTTT. Its protein product is CASSAPSRNTEAFF.

This clone appeared a few times. As DNA, the CDR3 is TGTGCCAGCAGTTCCTACCCGACAGAAGAAGCTTTCTTT. Translated, it gives CASSSYPTEEAFF. The rearrangement links TRBV12-3 or TRBV12-4 to TRBJ1-1; a weak D match, TRBD1 (5 bases). The CDR3 totals 13 residues. V was cut by 4 bases and J by 8 bases, with 14 bases left in between.

The chain employs TRBV18 and TRBJ2-2; D is uncertain. The CDR3 length is 13 residues. The germline CDR1 and CDR2 sequences are KGHSH and LQKENI. V lost 9 bases, J lost 7 bases, and 15 bases lay in between. This CDR3 reads CASRSAVNGELFF. For the CDR3, the DNA is TGTGCCAGTCGGAGCGCTGTGAACGGGGAGCTGTTTTTT.

The chain combines TRBV24-1 with TRBJ2-3; no reliable D call. V was trimmed by 3 bases and J by 2 bases, leaving 20 bases between them. The CDR3 runs 18 residues. In germline, CDR1 is KGHDR, CDR2 SFDVKD. The CDR3, as DNA: TGTGCCACCAGTGATGACGTAAGGCTCGGCTCATCCACAGATACGCAGTATTTT. This encodes CATSDDVRLGSSTDTQYF.

V gene TRBV20-1 combines with J gene TRBJ2-7; D could derive from TRBD1 or TRBD2 (5 bases each). The length of the CDR3 is 14 residues. V gave up 3 bases and J gave up 2 bases, with 14 bases separating them. Germline lookup yields CDR1 DFQATT and CDR2 SNEGSKA (reference sequence). The chain's CDR3 is CSARGPFRPYEQYF. The DNA of the CDR3 is TGCAGTGCTAGGGGACCCTTTCGTCCCTACGAGCAGTACTTC.

This clone was counted between two and nine times. The genes are TRBV19 and TRBJ2-5; D gene unclear. The germline gives CDR1 LNHDA, CDR2 SQIVND (reference sequence). CDR3 length equals 13 residues. Deletions cut 3 bases from V and 2 bases from J, with 7 bases between. The CDR3: CASSMGKQETQYF. The CDR3, as DNA: TGTGCCAGTAGTATGGGCAAGCAAGAGACCCAGTACTTC. Full variable domain (outside the CDR3, taken from reference TRBV19 and TRBJ2-5): DGGITQSPKYLFRKEGQNVTLSCEQNLNHDAMYWYRQDPGQGLRLIYYSQIVNDFQKGDIAEGYSVSREKKESFPLTVTSAQKNPTAFYLCASSMGKQETQYFGPGTRLLVL.

The V and J genes are TRBV18 and TRBJ1-5; TRBD1 is a possible D gene (5 bases). V lost 3 bases, J lost 5 bases, and 14 bases lay in between. CDR3 length: 15 residues. Germline V CDR1 and CDR2: KGHSH, LQKENI. The CDR3 spells CASSPTSLGDQPQHF. The DNA of the CDR3 is TGTGCCAGCTCACCGACCTCCTTGGGGGATCAGCCCCAGCATTTT.

This clone is medium-sized by share. The same CDR3 is also encoded by other DNA sequences in this sample. This rearrangement joins TRBV20-1 to TRBJ2-7; the D call may be TRBD1 or TRBD2 (6 bases each). The CDR3 is 13 residues long. Per the germline V gene, CDR1 is DFQATT and CDR2 is SNEGSKA (reference sequence). Trimming took off 7 bases at V and 2 bases at J, with 15 bases between the two ends. CDR3 amino acids: CSGSGASTYEQYF. The CDR3 bases are TGCAGTGGATCGGGGGCTTCTACCTACGAGCAGTACTTC.

The V call is TRBV11-2, the J call TRBJ2-3; 8 bases align to TRBD2. Unmatched junction bases numbered 8, after V lost 5 bases and J lost 4 bases. Per germline, CDR1 SGHAT and CDR2 FQNNGV. The CDR3 runs 15 residues. Here the CDR3 reads CASSRNSGTADTQYF. For the CDR3, the DNA is TGTGCCAGCAGCCGAAATAGCGGGACGGCAGATACGCAGTATTTT.

About this clone: Germline is not matched at one junction end, which may reflect a read error. At the DNA level, this CDR3 is encoded by other sequences in the same sample as well. The V gene is TRBV20-1, the J gene TRBJ2-5, with a weak D call TRBD1 (5 bases). This CDR3 is built from 14 residues. Germline CDR1 is DFQATT and CDR2 is SNEGSKA (reference sequence). The chain's CDR3 is CSARVGAGWETQYF. The CDR3 coding sequence is TGCAGTGCCAGAGTAGGGGCCGGATGGGAGACCCAGTACTTC.

By sample fraction, this clone is medium-sized. The V and J genes are TRBV6-1 and TRBJ1-2, with D perhaps TRBD1 (5 bases). Germline CDR1 MNHNS, CDR2 SASEGT. There are 13 residues in the CDR3. The V and J ends lost 2 bases and 12 bases respectively, with 16 bases between them. The CDR3 nucleotides read TGTGCCAGCAGTGAAATTCTTCGGGGAGGGGACACCTTC. As protein: CASSEILRGGDTF.

The CDR3 loop is CATSKGLGDQPQHF. The CDR3 DNA reads TGTGCCACCAGCAAAGGGCTGGGGGATCAGCCCCAGCATTTT. V and J are TRBV15 and TRBJ1-5, with D possibly TRBD1 on 5 matching bases. The CDR3 spans 14 residues. Germline CDR1 reads LNHNV; CDR2 reads YYDKDF (reference sequence). V gave up 4 bases and J gave up 5 bases, with 12 bases separating them.

The sample holds many counts of this clone. V usage is TRBV7-8 and J usage is TRBJ2-7; D perhaps matches TRBD1 (5 bases). Looked up from germline, CDR1 is SGHVS and CDR2 is FQNEAQ. CDR3 size: 15 residues. V lost 1 base and J 3 bases, leaving 13 bases between the germline ends. CDR3 residues: CASSLGVGGHYEQYF. The CDR3 region has the DNA TGTGCCAGCAGCTTAGGGGTGGGCGGACACTACGAGCAGTACTTC. Looking up the rest from reference TRBV7-8 and TRBJ2-7 gives the full variable domain: GAGVSQSPRYKVAKRGQDVALRCDPISGHVSLFWYQQALGQGPEFLTYFQNEAQLDKSGLPSDRFFAERPEGSVSTLKIQRTQQEDSAVYLCASSLGVGGHYEQYFGPGTRLTVT.

This clone was counted ten times or more. The V call is TRBV5-1, the J call TRBJ1-2; tentatively, D is TRBD1 (6 bases). Germline V lookup: CDR1 SGHRS, CDR2 YFSETQ. The CDR3 loop spans 12 amino acids. Trimming pared 3 bases from V and 7 bases from J, leaving 10 bases between. CDR3 region: CASSWGQSGYTF. The CDR3 DNA reads TGCGCCAGCAGCTGGGGACAAAGTGGCTACACCTTC. The full variable domain, in which reference TRBV5-1 and TRBJ1-2 provide the parts outside the CDR3, is KAGVTQTPRYLIKTRGQQVTLSCSPISGHRSVSWYQQTPGQGLQFLFEYFSETQRNKGNFPGRFSGRQFSNSRSEMNVSTLELGDSALYLCASSWGQSGYTFGSGTRLTVV.

This clone was counted between two and nine times. The chain combines TRBV5-1 with TRBJ2-7; possibly TRBD1 or TRBD2 for D (5 bases each). V shed 0 bases and J shed 5 bases, with 24 bases lying between them. Per germline, CDR1 SGHRS and CDR2 YFSETQ. The CDR3 totals 18 residues. The CDR3 bases are TGCGCCAGCAGCTTGGTTATCCCGTCAACCTGGGACGCTCACGAGCAGTACTTC. Its translation: CASSLVIPSTWDAHEQYF.

This clone is a singleton in its sample. The rearrangement links TRBV5-1 to TRBJ2-1; no clear D. CDR3 size: 15 residues. Trimming took 0 bases from V and 6 from J, leaving 13 bases between them. CDR1 is SGHRS, CDR2 YFSETQ, per germline. The CDR3 reads CASSLGAPEANEQFF. In nucleotides, the CDR3 is TGCGCCAGCAGCTTGGGGGCCCCTGAAGCCAATGAGCAGTTCTTC.

The V gene is TRBV6-5, the J gene TRBJ2-7, with D perhaps matching TRBD1 (6 bases). There are 13 residues in the CDR3. Between the trimmed V and J ends, which lost 8 bases and 4 bases, there was a span of 15 bases. Germline V gives CDR1 MNHEY, CDR2 SVGAGI. CDR3 protein: CASGAGTKYEQYF. For the CDR3, the DNA is TGTGCCAGCGGGGCCGGGACAAAATACGAGCAGTACTTC.

V is TRBV4-1 and J is TRBJ2-1; TRBD2 is a possible D gene (5 bases). Germline V gives CDR1 MGHRA, CDR2 YSYEKL. V dropped 0 bases and J dropped 6 bases, with 12 bases sitting between them. CDR3 length equals 15 residues. CDR3 in DNA: TGCGCCAGCAGCCAAGAGGGATCGGGGTCCAATGAGCAGTTCTTC. Amino acid sequence: CASSQEGSGSNEQFF.

This clone was detected many times. The gene calls are TRBV7-6 and TRBJ2-2, with D perhaps matching TRBD2 (5 bases). The CDR3 has 18 residues. Germline CDR1 and CDR2: SGHVS and FNYEAQ. Trimming left V 1 base short and J 6 bases short, with 21 bases between. CDR3 DNA sequence: TGTGCCAGCAGCTTAGGGGCTATCGGGAACCTCGGTCCCGGGGAGCTGTTTTTT. Its translation is CASSLGAIGNLGPGELFF.

There are many counts of this clone. This chain joins TRBV7-3 and TRBJ1-1; D gene uncertain. Germline V gives CDR1 SGHTA, CDR2 FQGTGA. The V and J ends lost 0 bases and 4 bases respectively, with 6 bases between them. The CDR3 totals 13 residues. CDR3 bases: TGTGCCAGCAGCTTAACCACACTCACTGAAGCTTTCTTT. This encodes CASSLTTLTEAFF.

The rearrangement uses TRBV20-1 and TRBJ1-4; possible D gene TRBD1, 5 bases. Germline V gives CDR1 DFQATT, CDR2 SNEGSKA (reference sequence). This CDR3 region has 14 residues. V was shortened by 6 bases and J by 6 bases, with 17 bases between the two germline ends. CDR3 sequence (DNA): TGCAGTGCCCCCAGTTGGGGGAGGTATGAAAAACTGTTTTTT. It is translated as CSAPSWGRYEKLFF.

The V call is TRBV12-5, the J call TRBJ2-3, with 9 bases fitting TRBD1. CDR3 length: 15 residues. V lost 1 base to trimming and J lost 4 bases; unmatched junction nucleotides: 3. Germline CDR1 reads LGHNT; CDR2 reads FRNRAP. CDR3 DNA sequence: TGTGCTAGTGGTTTGGGGACAGGGGTTGCAGATACGCAGTATTTT. This encodes CASGLGTGVADTQYF. Complete variable domain (other parts from reference TRBV12-5 and TRBJ2-3): DARVTQTPRHKVTEMGQEVTMRCQPILGHNTVFWYRQTMMQGLELLAYFRNRAPLDDSGMPKDRFSAEMPDATLATLKIQPSEPRDSAVYFCASGLGTGVADTQYFGPGTRLTVL.

This clone was seen ten or more times. V and J are TRBV10-2 and TRBJ2-7, with no clear D. In germline, CDR1 is WSHSY, CDR2 SAAADI. Trimming stripped 4 bases from V and 1 base from J, with 8 bases between. The CDR3 has 13 residues. CDR3 coding DNA: TGCGCCAGCAGTGTCGGCAGATCCTACGAGCAGTACTTC. This sequence encodes CASSVGRSYEQYF.

This clone showed up many times. V and J are TRBV20-1 and TRBJ2-5, with TRBD2 matching over 9 bases. Germline V gene data show CDR1 as DFQATT and CDR2 as SNEGSKA (reference sequence). V shed 6 bases and J 0 bases; nucleotides not matched to a gene: 5. CDR3 size: 14 residues. The CDR3, as DNA: TGCAGTGCCTCACTAGCGGGCTACCAAGAGACCCAGTACTTC. It specifies CSASLAGYQETQYF.

J is TRBJ2-3 and V is TRBV11-1, with 9 positions matching TRBD1. Germline V gene sequence: CDR1 SGHAT, CDR2 FQDESV (reference sequence). Unmatched junction bases numbered 6, after V lost 2 bases and J lost 6 bases. The CDR3 contains 15 residues. The CDR3 DNA reads TGTGCCAGCAGCTTAAAGGACAGGGGCTTGGATACGCAGTATTTT. Translating gives CASSLKDRGLDTQYF.